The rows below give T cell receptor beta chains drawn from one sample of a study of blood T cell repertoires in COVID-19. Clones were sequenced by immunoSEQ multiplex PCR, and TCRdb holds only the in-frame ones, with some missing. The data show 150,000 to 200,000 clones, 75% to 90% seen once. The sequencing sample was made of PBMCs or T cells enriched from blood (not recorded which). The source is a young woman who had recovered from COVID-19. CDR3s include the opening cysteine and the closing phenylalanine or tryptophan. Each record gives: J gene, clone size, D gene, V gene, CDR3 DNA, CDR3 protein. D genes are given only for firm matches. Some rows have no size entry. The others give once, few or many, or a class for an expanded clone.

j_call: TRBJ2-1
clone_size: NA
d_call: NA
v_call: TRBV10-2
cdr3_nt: TGCGCCAGCAGTGAGGCGGGACTGACTGAGCAGTTCTTC
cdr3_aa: CASSEAGLTEQFF

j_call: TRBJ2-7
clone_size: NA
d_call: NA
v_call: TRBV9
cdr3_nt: TGTGCCAGCAGCGTAGGAGGGACTTCGGACTACGAGCAGTACTTC
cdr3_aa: CASSVGGTSDYEQYF

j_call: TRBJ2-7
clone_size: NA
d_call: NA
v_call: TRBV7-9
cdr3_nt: TGTGCCAGCAGCGTAGGTGGAGACTCCTACGAGCAGTACTTC
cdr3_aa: CASSVGGDSYEQYF

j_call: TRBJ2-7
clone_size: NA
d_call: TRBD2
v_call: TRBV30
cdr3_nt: TGTGCCTGGAGTCCCCCGTTGACTAGCGGGAGAAACGAGCAGTACTTC
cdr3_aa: CAWSPPLTSGRNEQYF

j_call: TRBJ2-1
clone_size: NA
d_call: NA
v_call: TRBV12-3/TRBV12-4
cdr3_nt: TGTGCCAGCAGTTTGGAGGACTACAATGAGCAGTTCTTC
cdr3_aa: CASSLEDYNEQFF

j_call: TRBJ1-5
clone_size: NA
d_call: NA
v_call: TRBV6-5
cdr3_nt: TGTGCCAGCAGAGCTGGGAGGTATCAGCCCCAGCATTTT
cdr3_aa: CASRAGRYQPQHF

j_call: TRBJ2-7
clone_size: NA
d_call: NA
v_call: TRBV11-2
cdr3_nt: TGTGCCAGCAGCTGGGTAACAGACATCTACGAGCAGTACTTC
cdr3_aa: CASSWVTDIYEQYF

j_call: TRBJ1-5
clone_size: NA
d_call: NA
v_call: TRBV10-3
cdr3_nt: TGTGCCATCAGTGACAGTCCAAATCAGCCCCAGCATTTT
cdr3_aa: CAISDSPNQPQHF

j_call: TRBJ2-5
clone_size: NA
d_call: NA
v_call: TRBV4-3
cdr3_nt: TGCGCCAGCAGCCAAGAAGGCGGGGAGACCCAGTACTTC
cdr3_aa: CASSQEGGETQYF

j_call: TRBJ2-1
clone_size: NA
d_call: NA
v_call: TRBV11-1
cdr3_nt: TGTGCCAGCAGTTTACACTCAAACAATGAGCAGTTCTTC
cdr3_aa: CASSLHSNNEQFF

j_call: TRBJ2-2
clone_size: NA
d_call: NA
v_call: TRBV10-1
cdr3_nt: TGCGCCAGCAGTGATAGGAACACCGGGGAGCTGTTTTTT
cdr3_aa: CASSDRNTGELFF

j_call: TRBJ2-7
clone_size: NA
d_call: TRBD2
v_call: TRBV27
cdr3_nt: TGTGCCAGCAGTTCGAAATCGTTACTAGCGGGAGTATACGAGCAGTACTTC
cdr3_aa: CASSSKSLLAGVYEQYF

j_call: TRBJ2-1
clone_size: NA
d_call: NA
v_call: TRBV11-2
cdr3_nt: TGTGCCAGCAGCTTAATACGGGGATACAATGAGCAGTTCTTC
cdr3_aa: CASSLIRGYNEQFF

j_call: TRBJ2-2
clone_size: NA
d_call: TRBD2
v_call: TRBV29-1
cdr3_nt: TGCAGCGTTGAGGCTAGCGGGAGTAACACCGGGGAGCTGTTTTTT
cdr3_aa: CSVEASGSNTGELFF

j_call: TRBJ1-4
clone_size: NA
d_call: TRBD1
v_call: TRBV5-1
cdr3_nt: TGCGCCAGCCGGTCGACAGGGAGTGAAGGAAAACTGTTTTTT
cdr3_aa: CASRSTGSEGKLFF

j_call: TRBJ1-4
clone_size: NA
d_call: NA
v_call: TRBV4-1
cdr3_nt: TGCGCCAGCAGCAGACCGGGAGCAACTAATGAAAAACTGTTTTTT
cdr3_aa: CASSRPGATNEKLFF

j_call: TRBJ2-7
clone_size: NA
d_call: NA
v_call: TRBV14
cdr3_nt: TGTGCCAGCAGCCGCGGCCAGGGGCTGTCCTACGAGCAGTACTTC
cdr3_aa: CASSRGQGLSYEQYF

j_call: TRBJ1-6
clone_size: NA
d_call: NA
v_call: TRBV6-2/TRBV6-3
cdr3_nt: TGTGCCAGCAGCCTACGGCAGGGTGACAATTCACCCCTCCACTTT
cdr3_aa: CASSLRQGDNSPLHF

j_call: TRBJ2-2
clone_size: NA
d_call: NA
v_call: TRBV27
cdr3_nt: TGTGCCAGCAGTTCGCGGGGGCGCGCCGGGGAGCTGTTTTTT
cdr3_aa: CASSSRGRAGELFF

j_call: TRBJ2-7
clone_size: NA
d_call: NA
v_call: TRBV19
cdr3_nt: TGTGCCAGTAGTGTGGCGGTACAAAACTACGAGCAGTACTTC
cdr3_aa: CASSVAVQNYEQYF

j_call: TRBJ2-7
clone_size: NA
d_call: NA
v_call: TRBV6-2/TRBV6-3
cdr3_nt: TGTGCCAGCAGTTATCAGGGTCTATGGGAGCAGTACTTC
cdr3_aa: CASSYQGLWEQYF

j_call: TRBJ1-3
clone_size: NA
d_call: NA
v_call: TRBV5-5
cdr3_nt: TGTGCCAGCGAAGATACAGGGATGGGAAACACCATATATTTT
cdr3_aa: CASEDTGMGNTIYF

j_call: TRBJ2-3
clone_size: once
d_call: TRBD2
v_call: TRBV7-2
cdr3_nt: TGTGCCAGCAGCGGAGGCGGGAGGAGCACAGATACGCAGTATTTT
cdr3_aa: CASSGGGRSTDTQYF

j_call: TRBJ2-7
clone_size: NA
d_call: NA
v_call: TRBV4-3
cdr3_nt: TGCGCCAGCAGCCAACTGGAGCTAGCGAGACGTTACGAGCAGTACTTC
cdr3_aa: CASSQLELARRYEQYF

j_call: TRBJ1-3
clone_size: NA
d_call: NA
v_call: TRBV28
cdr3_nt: TGTGCCAGCAGTCTAGTAGAGAATGATGGAAACACCATATATTTT
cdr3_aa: CASSLVENDGNTIYF

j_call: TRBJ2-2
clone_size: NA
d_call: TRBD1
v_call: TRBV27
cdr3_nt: TGTGCCAGCAGTTCCACCAAAGTCGACAGGGTAGCCGGGGAGCTGTTTTTT
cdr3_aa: CASSSTKVDRVAGELFF

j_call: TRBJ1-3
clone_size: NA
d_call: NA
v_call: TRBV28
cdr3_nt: TGTGCCAGCAGTCCGAGGGTTAGTTTAGCTGGAAACACCATATATTTT
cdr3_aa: CASSPRVSLAGNTIYF

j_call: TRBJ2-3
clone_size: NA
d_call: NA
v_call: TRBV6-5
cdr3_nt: TGTGCCAGCAGGTCCGTAGCGGGCACAGATACGCAGTATTTT
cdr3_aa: CASRSVAGTDTQYF

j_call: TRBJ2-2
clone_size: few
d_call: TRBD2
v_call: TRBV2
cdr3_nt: TGTGCCAGCAGTCCCGCACTAGCGGGAATCTTAGCCGGGGAGCTGTTTTTT
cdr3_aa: CASSPALAGILAGELFF

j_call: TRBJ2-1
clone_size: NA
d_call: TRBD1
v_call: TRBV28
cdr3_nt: TGTGCCAGCAGAACGACAGGGGGAGTTGGCAATGAGCAGTTCTTC
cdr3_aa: CASRTTGGVGNEQFF

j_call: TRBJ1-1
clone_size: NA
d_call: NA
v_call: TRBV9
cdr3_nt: TGTGCCAGCAGCGTAACCACCCTCCCAGGGGACACTGAAGCTTTCTTT
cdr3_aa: CASSVTTLPGDTEAFF

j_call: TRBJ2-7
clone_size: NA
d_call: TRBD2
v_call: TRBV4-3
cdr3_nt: TGCGCCAGCAGCCACTTCGTTGCGGGAGCCTCTGGCGAGCAGTACTTC
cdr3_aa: CASSHFVAGASGEQYF

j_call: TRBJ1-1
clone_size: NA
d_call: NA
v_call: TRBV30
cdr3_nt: TGTGCCTGGAGTGCTACAGGGTTGAACACTGAAGCTTTCTTT
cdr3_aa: CAWSATGLNTEAFF

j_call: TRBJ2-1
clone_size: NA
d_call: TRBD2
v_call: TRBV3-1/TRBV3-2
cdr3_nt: TGTGCCAGCAGCCCGCCCTCTCGCGGGAGGGACAATGAGCAGTTCTTC
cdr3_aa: CASSPPSRGRDNEQFF

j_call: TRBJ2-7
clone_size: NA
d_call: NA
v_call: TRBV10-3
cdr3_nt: TGTGCCATCAGTGAGTCGGGGGGGACAAGTGCCTACGAGCAGTACTTC
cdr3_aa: CAISESGGTSAYEQYF

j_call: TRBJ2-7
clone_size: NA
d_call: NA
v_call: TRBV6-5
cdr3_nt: TGTGCCAGCAAAGAATACGGACTGTCCTACGAGCAGTACTTC
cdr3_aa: CASKEYGLSYEQYF

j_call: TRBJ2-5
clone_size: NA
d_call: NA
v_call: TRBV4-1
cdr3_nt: TGCGCCAGCAGCCATCGTGTCGGGGTCACCCAAGAGACCCAGTACTTC
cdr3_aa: CASSHRVGVTQETQYF

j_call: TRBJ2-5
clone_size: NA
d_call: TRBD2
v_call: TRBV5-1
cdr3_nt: TGCGCCAGCAGCACCGGACTAGCGGGGCAAGAGACCCAGTACTTC
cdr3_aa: CASSTGLAGQETQYF

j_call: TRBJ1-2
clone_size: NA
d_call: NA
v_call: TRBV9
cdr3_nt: TGTGCCAGCACCGGCAGCGCTAACTATGGCTACACCTTC
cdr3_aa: CASTGSANYGYTF

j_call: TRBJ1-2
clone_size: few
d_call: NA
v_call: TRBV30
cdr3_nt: TGTGCCTGGAACGGGGGAAGGGGTGGCTACACCTTC
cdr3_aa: CAWNGGRGGYTF

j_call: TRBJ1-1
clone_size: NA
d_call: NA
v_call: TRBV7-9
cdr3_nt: TGTGCCAGCAGCTTAGCTAGCGTGAACACTGAAGCTTTCTTT
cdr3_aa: CASSLASVNTEAFF

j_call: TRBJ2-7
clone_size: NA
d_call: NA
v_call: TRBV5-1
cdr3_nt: TGCGCCAGCAGCTTAACAGCTTCCTACGAGCAGTACTTC
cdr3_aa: CASSLTASYEQYF

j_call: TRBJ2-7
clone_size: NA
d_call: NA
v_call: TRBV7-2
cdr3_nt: TGTGCCAGCAGCCCTAGCTCCTACGAGCAGTACTTC
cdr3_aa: CASSPSSYEQYF

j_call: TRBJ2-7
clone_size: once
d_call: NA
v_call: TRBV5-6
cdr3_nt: TGTGCCAGCAGCTTCCGCTACGAGCAGTACTTC
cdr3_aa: CASSFRYEQYF

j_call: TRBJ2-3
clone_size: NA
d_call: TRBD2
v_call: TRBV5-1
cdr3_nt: TGCGCCAGCAGCCCGGGGACTAGCGGTAGCACAGATACGCAGTATTTT
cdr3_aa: CASSPGTSGSTDTQYF

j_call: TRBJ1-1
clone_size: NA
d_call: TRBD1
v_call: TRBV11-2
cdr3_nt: TGTGCCAGCAGCTTCGGGACAGGGGGTTTTGAAGCTTTCTTT
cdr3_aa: CASSFGTGGFEAFF

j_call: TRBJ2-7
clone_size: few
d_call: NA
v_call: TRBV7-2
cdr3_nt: TGTGCCAGCAGCTTAATTGGCGGGGCTACCTACGAGCAGTACTTC
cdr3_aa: CASSLIGGATYEQYF

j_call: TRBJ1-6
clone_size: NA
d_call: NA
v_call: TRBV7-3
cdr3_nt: TGTGCCAGCAGCTTAGGGCGGAGGGATTCACCCCTCCACTTT
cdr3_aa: CASSLGRRDSPLHF

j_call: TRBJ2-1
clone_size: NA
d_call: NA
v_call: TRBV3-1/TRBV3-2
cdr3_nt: TGTGCCAGCAGCCAAGCGGGACATATTAATGAGCAGTTCTTC
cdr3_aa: CASSQAGHINEQFF

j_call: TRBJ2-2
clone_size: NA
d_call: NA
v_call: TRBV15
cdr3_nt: TGTGCCACCAGCAGAGACAGGGCCGGGGAGCTGTTTTTT
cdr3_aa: CATSRDRAGELFF

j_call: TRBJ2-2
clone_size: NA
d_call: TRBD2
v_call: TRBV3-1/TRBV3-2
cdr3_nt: TGTGCCAGCAGCCTACTCTCCGGGAGGGGCACCGGGGAGCTGTTTTTT
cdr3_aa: CASSLLSGRGTGELFF

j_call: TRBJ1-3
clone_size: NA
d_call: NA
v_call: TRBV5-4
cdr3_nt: TGTGCCAGCAGCCCCTACGGGGACTACAGCTCTGGAAACACCATATATTTT
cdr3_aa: CASSPYGDYSSGNTIYF

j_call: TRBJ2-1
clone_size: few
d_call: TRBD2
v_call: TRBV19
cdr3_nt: TGTGCCAGTAGTATAACGTCCGTAGCGGGAGCCAAAAATGAGCAGTTCTTC
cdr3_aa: CASSITSVAGAKNEQFF

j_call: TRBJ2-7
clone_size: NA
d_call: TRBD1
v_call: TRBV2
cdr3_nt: TGTGCCAGCAGGGCTGACAGGGGGAGCTCCTACGAGCAGTACTTC
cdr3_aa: CASRADRGSSYEQYF

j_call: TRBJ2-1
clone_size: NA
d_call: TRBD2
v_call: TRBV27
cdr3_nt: TGTGCCAGCAGTTTCGCGGGAGGGGGACTACCATACAATGAGCAGTTCTTC
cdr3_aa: CASSFAGGGLPYNEQFF

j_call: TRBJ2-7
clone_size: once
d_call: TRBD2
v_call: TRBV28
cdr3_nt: TGTGCCAGCAGGCCCGGGGGGGGCCCCTACGAGCAGTACTTC
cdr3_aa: CASRPGGGPYEQYF

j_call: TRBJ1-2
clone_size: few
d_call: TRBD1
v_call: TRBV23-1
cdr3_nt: TGCGCCAGCAGTCAATGGAAGGGGGCTTCCTATGGCTACACCTTC
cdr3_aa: CASSQWKGASYGYTF

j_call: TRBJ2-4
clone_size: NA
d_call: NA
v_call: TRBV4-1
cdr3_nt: TGCGCCAGCAGCCAACAGGGACTAGCCAAAAACATTCAGTACTTC
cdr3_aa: CASSQQGLAKNIQYF

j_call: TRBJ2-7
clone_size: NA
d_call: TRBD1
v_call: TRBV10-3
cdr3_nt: TGTGCCACCAAACCCGGGGACAGGAGTAGCAACGAGCAGTACTTC
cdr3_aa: CATKPGDRSSNEQYF